This TCR beta chain was obtained from a study of blood T cell repertoires in COVID-19. Across the whole study: PBMCs, B-cell-depleted T cells, or T cells were the source of the cDNA or gDNA that made up the material.

Across fewer than 25 US areas, participants ranged in age from roughly 18 to 95 years. In assigning cohorts, the study relied on participant-reported clinical history. The V end was cut by 2 bases, the J end by 10 bases, with 12 bases between. Germline V gene lookup returns CDR1 MNHEY and CDR2 SVGAGI. The CDR3 is 13 amino acids. Libraries were prepared by immunoSEQ multiplex PCR; TCRdb keeps only in-frame clonotypes and omits some of them. The sample gives fewer than 500,000 clones, roughly 85% of which show up once; around 1.8% is in the top ten. The sequencing sample was made of PBMCs or T cells enriched from blood (not recorded which). The genes are TRBV6-5 and TRBJ2-1; no definite D call. The sequence derives from a woman aged 18-30 years with acute COVID-19. The CDR3 loop is CASSYTGWREQFF. The DNA of the CDR3 is TGTGCCAGCAGTTACACGGGTTGGCGCGAGCAGTTCTTC.